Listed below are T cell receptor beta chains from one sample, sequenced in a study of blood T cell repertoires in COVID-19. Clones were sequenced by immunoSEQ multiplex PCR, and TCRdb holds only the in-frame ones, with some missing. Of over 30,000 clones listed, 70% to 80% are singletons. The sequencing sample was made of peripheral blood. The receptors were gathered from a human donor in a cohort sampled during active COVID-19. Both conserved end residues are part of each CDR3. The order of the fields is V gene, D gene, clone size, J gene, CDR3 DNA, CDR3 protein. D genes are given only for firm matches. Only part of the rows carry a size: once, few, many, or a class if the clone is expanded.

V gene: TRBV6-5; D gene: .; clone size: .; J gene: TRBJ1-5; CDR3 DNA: TGTGCCAGCAGTTACTCTGGGCTACCGCCCCAGCATTTT; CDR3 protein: CASSYSGLPPQHF
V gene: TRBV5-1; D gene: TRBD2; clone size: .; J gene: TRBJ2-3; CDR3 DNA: TGCGCCAGCAGCAAAGCTAGCGGGAGAGGGGATACGCAGTATTTT; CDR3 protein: CASSKASGRGDTQYF
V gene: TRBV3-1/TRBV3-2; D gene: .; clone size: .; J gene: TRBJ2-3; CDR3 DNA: TGTGCCAGCAGTCGTAGCCGGGACTTGGGGAGCACAGATACGCAGTATTTT; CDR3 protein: CASSRSRDLGSTDTQYF
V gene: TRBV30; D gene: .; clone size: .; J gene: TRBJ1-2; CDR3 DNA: TGTGCCTGGAGTCCGGGACAATTTGGCTACACCTTC; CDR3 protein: CAWSPGQFGYTF
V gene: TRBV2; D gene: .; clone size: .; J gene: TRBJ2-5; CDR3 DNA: TGTGCCAGCACACTAGCAGAGGAGACCCAGTACTTC; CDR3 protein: CASTLAEETQYF
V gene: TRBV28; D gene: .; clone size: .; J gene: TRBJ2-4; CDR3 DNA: TGTGCCAGCAGTCCGGGGGTAGGGAATTTGGGCAAAAACATTCAGTACTTC; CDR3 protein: CASSPGVGNLGKNIQYF
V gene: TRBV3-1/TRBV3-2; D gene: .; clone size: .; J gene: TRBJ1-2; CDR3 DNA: TGTGCCAGCAGCCAAGCTCCGGGGACTAACTATGGCTACACCTTC; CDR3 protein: CASSQAPGTNYGYTF
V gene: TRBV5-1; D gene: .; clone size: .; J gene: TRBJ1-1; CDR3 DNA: TGCGCCAGCAGCTTGGGCAGTCTGAACACTGAAGCTTTCTTT; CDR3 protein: CASSLGSLNTEAFF
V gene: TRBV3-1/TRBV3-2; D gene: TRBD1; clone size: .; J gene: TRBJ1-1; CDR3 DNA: TGTGCCAGCAGAGAACAGGGGGGGTACACTGAAGCTTTCTTT; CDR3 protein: CASREQGGYTEAFF
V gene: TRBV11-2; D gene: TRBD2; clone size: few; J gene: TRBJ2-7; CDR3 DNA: TGTGCCAGCAGCTTTATAGCGGGGGGGCCCTACGAGCAGTACTTC; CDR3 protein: CASSFIAGGPYEQYF
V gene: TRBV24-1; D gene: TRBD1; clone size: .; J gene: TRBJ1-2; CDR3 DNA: TGTGCCACCAGTGAGGCGGACAGGGCTCAAACCTTC; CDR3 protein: CATSEADRAQTF
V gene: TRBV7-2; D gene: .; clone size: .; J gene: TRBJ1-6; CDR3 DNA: TGTGCCAGCAGCTTAGATAGCTCCTATAATTCACCCCTCCACTTT; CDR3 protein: CASSLDSSYNSPLHF
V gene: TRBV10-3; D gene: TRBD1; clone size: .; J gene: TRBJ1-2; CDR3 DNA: TGTGCCATCAGTGACGGGACAGCTAACTATGGCTACACCTTC; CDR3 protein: CAISDGTANYGYTF
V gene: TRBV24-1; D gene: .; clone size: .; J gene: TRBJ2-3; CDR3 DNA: TGTGCCACCAGTGTGCAGGGGAAGGGCACAGATACGCAGTATTTT; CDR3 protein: CATSVQGKGTDTQYF